This TCR beta chain was captured by sequencing in a study of blood T cell repertoires in COVID-19. On the study more broadly: Sites in the United States, Italy and Spain provided acute and convalescent COVID-19 samples. PBMCs, B-cell-depleted T cells, or T cells were the source of the cDNA or gDNA that made up the material.

V was clipped by 1 base and J by 8 bases, with 20 bases between them. CDR3 size: 16 residues. Germline V gives CDR1 LNHDA, CDR2 SQIVND (reference sequence). Authors' processing steps: Amplification from reference gene primers served as the basis for estimated nucleated cell counts. Libraries were prepared by immunoSEQ multiplex PCR; TCRdb keeps only in-frame clonotypes and omits some of them. V and J calls and clone size are as listed in that table; D and trimming were resolved from the DNA. Of 200,000 to 300,000 clones listed, around nine tenths were seen once; the top ten hold approximately 7.2%. The chain employs TRBV19 and TRBJ1-2; tentatively, D is TRBD1 (5 bases). The source material was peripheral blood. The clonotype originates from a woman in her seventies with active or convalescent COVID-19. The CDR3 region is CASSIGPGLQAKGYTF. The CDR3 coding sequence is TGTGCCAGTAGTATAGGTCCGGGACTTCAAGCCAAAGGCTACACCTTC.